This T cell receptor (beta chain) emerged from a study of T cell clonality in common variable immunodeficiency. This clone has at least ten counts. Its specificity is unknown. From the germline J gene comes the end of the CDR3, since the read stops 3 residues before it. V was cut by 1 base and J by 5 bases, with 17 bases left in between. This CDR3 is 17 amino acids long. CDR1 SGHVS and CDR2 FNYEAQ come from the germline V gene. Sequencing was performed with immunoSEQ multiplex PCR; in TCRdb, only in-frame clones are kept and a portion is missing. The sample presents about 42,000 clones, none singletons. Study observations and caveats: Fewer TCRbeta clones were shared among CVID subjects than controls. In common variable immunodeficiency, TCR beta chains reportedly carried fewer deletions and N-nucleotide insertions. CVID subjects had higher TCRbeta clonality than healthy controls, most marked in about a third. Links between repertoire features and CVID complications were heterogeneity-limited.

V usage is TRBV7-6 and J usage is TRBJ1-4; tentatively, D is TRBD1 (6 bases). This receptor was taken from a person aged 18 to 69 in good health. Sequencing input: peripheral blood mononuclear cells. Partial CDR3 DNA: TGTGCCAGCAGCTTAGGCGGGACACCGAATTGGAATGAAAAA. The encoded protein is CASSLGGTPNWNEK. The full CDR3 is CASSLGGTPNWNEKLFF.